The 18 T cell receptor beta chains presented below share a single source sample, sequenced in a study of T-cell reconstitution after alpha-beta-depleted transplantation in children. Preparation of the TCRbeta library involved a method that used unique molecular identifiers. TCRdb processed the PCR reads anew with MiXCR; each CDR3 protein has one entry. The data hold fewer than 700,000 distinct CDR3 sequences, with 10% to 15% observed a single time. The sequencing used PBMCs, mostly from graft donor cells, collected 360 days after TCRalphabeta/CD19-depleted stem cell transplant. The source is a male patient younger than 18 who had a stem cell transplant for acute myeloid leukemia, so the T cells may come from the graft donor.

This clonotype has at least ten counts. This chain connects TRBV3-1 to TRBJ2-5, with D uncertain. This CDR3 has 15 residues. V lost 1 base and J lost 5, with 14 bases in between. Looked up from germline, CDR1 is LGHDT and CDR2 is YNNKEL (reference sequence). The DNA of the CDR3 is TGTGCCAGCAGCCAAGTCGAGTACCTACCGGAGACCCAGTACTTC. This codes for CASSQVEYLPETQYF.

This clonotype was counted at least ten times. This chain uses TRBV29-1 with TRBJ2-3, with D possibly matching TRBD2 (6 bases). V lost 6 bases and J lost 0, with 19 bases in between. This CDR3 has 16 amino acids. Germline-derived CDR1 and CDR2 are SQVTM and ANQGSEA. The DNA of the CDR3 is TGCAGCGTGGGGGGATCTGGATTAGGGAGCACAGATACGCAGTATTTT. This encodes CSVGGSGLGSTDTQYF.

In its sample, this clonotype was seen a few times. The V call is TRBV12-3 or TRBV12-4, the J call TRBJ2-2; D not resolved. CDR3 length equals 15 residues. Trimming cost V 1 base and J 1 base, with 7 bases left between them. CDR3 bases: TGTGCCAGCAGTTTAGATACCCTGAACACCGGGGAGCTGTTTTTT. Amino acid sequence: CASSLDTLNTGELFF.

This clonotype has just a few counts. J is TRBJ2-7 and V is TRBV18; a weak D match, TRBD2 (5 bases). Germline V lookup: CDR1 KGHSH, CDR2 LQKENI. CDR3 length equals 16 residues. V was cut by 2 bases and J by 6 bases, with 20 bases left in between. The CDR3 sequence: CASSPGYGSGMGEQYV. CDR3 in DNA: TGTGCCAGCTCACCAGGATACGGGTCCGGGATGGGCGAGCAGTACGTC.

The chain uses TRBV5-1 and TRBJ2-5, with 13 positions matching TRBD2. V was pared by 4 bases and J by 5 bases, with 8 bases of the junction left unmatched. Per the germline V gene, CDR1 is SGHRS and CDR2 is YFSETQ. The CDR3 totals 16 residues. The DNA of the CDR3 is TGCGCCAGCAGCCCCAGGACTAGCGGGGGAGGGGAGACCCAGTACTTC. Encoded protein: CASSPRTSGGGETQYF.

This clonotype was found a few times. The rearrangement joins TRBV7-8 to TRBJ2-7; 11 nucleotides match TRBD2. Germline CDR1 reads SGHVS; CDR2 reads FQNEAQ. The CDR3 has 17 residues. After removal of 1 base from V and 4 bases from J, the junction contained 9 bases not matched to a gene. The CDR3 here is CASSLDRPLAGAYEQYF. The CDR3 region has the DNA TGTGCCAGCAGCTTAGATCGGCCACTAGCGGGAGCGTACGAGCAGTACTTC.

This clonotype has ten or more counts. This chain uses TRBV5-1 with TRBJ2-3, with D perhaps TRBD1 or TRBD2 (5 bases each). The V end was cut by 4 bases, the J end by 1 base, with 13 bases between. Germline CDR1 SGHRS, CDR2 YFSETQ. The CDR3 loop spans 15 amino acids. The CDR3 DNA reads TGCGCCAGCAGCCGAATGACAGCGGGCACAGATACGCAGTATTTT. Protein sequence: CASSRMTAGTDTQYF.

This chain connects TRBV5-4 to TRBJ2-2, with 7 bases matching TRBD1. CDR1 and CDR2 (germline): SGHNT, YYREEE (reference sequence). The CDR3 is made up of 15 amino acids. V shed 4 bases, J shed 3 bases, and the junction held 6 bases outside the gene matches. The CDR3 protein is CASSARDRHTGELFF. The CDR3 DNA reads TGTGCCAGCAGCGCCCGGGACAGACACACCGGGGAGCTGTTTTTT.

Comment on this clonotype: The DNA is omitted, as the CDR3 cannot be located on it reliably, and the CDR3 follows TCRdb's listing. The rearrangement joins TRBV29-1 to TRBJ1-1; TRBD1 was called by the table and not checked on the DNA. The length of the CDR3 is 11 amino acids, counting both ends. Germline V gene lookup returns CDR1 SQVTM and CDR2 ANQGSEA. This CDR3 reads CSVGTGTASFF.

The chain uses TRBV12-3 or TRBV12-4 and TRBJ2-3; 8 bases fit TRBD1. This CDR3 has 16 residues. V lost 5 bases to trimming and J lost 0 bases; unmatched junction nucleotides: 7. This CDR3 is CASSLGQGPSTDTQYF. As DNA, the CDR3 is TGTGCCAGCAGTCTCGGACAGGGTCCTAGCACAGATACGCAGTATTTT.

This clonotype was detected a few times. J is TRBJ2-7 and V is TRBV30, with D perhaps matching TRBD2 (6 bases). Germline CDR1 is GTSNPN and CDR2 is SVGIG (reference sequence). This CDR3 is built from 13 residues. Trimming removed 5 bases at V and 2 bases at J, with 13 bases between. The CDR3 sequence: CAWVRGSAYEQYF. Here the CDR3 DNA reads TGTGCCTGGGTGCGGGGATCTGCCTACGAGCAGTACTTC.

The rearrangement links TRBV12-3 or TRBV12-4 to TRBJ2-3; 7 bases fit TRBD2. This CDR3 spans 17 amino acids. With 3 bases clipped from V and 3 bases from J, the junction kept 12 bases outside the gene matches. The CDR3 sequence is CASSLRLTGGSTDTQYF. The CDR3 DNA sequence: TGTGCCAGCAGTTTGCGTCTGACGGGAGGATCAACAGATACGCAGTATTTT.

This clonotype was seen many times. CDR3 DNA sequence: TGTGCCAGCAGCTCGGGACAGGGGGCGGCCGGGGAGCTGTTTTTT. Translated, it gives CASSSGQGAAGELFF. This chain joins TRBV11-2 and TRBJ2-2; TRBD1 matches 12 bases. V shed 4 bases, J shed 6 bases, and the junction held 3 bases outside the gene matches. The germline CDR1 and CDR2 sequences are SGHAT and FQNNGV. The CDR3 extends over 15 amino acids.

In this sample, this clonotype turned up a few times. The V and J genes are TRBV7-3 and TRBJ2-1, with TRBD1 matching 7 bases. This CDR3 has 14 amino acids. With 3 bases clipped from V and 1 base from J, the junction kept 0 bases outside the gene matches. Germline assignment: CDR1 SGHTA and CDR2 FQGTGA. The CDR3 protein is CASSLDRSYNEQFF. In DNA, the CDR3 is TGTGCCAGCAGCTTGGACAGGTCCTACAATGAGCAGTTCTTC.

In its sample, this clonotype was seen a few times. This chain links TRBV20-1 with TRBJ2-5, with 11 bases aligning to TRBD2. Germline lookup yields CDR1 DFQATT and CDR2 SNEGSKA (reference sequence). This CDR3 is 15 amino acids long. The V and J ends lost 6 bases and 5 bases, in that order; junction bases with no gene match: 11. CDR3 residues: CSATPLSGRVETQYF. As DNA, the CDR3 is TGCAGTGCAACCCCGCTTAGCGGGAGGGTGGAGACCCAGTACTTC.

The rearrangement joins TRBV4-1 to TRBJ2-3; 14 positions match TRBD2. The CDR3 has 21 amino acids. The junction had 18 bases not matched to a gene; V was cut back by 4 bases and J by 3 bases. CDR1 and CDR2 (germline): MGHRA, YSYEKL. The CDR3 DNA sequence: TGCGCCAGCAGCCGCGAATCCGCCGGGACTAGCGGGAGAAAGTGGACAGATACGCAGTATTTT. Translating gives CASSRESAGTSGRKWTDTQYF.

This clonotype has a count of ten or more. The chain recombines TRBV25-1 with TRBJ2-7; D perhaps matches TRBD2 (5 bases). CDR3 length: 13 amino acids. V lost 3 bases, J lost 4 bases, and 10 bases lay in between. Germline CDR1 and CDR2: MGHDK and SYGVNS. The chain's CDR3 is CASSDERVYEQYF. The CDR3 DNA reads TGTGCCAGCAGTGATGAGAGGGTGTACGAGCAGTACTTC.

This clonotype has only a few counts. CDR3: CASSIHDSSTTGELFF. The CDR3 nucleotides are TGTGCCAGTAGTATTCATGACAGCTCAACGACCGGGGAGCTGTTTTTT. This rearrangement joins TRBV19 to TRBJ2-2; TRBD1 is a possible D gene (5 bases). Germline V gene data show CDR1 as LNHDA and CDR2 as SQIVND (reference sequence). The ends were cut back, 3 bases at V and 5 bases at J, with 16 bases in the middle. The CDR3 runs 16 residues.